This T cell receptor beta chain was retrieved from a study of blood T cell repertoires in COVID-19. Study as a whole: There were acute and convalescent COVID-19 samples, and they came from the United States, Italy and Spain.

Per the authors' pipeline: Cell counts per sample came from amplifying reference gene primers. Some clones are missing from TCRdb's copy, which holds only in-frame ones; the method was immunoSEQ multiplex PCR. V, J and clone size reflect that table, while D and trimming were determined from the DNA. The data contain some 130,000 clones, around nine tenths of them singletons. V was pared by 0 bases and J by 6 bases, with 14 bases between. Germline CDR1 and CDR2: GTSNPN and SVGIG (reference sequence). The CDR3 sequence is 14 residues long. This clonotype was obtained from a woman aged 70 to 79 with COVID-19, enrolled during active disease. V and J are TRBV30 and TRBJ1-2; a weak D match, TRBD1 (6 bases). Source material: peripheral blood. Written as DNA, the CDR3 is TGTGCCTGGAGTGTGCGGGGGGCGCGTCATGGCTACACCTTC. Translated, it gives CAWSVRGARHGYTF.